This T cell receptor beta chain appears in the sequencing data of a study of OX40 agonist ivuxolimab in advanced cancers. Study-wide background: Ivuxolimab, an agonist antibody against OX40 (CD134), was given to patients.

TCRdb's copy holds only in-frame clones and misses some; the assay was immunoSEQ multiplex PCR. The profile shows around 50,000 clones, roughly nine tenths of them singletons. Whole-study results and caveats: Expanded peripheral T cell antigen specificity was not determined.

V lost 0 bases, J lost 0 bases, and 6 bases lay in between. Germline CDR1 and CDR2: MGHRA and YSYEKL. The CDR3 sequence is 15 residues long. In regard to this clone: The antigen is unknown.

Sequencing used CD4+ or CD8+ T cells sorted from blood, obtained in a trial of the OX40 agonist ivuxolimab. The TCR originated in an adult with an advanced solid tumor such as melanoma, head and neck, liver or kidney cancer. The chain joins TRBV4-1 to TRBJ1-3; unclear D gene. CDR3 in DNA: TGCGCCAGCAGCCAAGATGGCGCCTCTGGAAACACCATATATTTT. Translation: CASSQDGASGNTIYF.